Presented here are 4 T cell receptor beta chains from one specimen sequenced in a study of shared clonotypes between healthy human individuals (dated by TCRdb to between 2020 and 2021). Library creation used the immunoSEQ multiplex PCR assay. In TCRdb, the immuneACCESS table is reduced to in-frame sequences with V and J assigned. These tables do not hold every clone; where another copy was compared, an unresolved V gene accounts for under half, and the others remain unexplained. The sample profile shows approximately 1.5 million clones; 98% to 99% of them were found once. Of the sample, approximately 0.4% falls within the top ten clones. Specimen: naive CD4+ T cells sorted from blood. This specimen's cell subset or site label, per the study, means: CD45RA+ positively selected. The receptors were sampled from a man younger than 45 in good health.

This clone came up once. This sequence joins TRBV28 and TRBJ2-3, with a tentative D call TRBD1 (6 bases). V was clipped by 6 bases and J by 1 base, with 11 bases between them. The CDR3 runs to 14 residues. CDR1 and CDR2 (germline): MDHEN, SYDVKM. As DNA, the CDR3 is TGTGCCAGCAGCGAGCCAGGGGGCACAGATACGCAGTATTTT. Translation gives CASSEPGGTDTQYF.

This sequence joins TRBV7-2 and TRBJ2-7, with D perhaps TRBD1 (6 bases). Trimming stripped 5 bases from V and 5 bases from J, with 16 bases between. Per the germline V gene, CDR1 is SGHTA and CDR2 is FQGNSA. This CDR3 has 14 residues. CDR3 DNA sequence: TGTGCCAGCAGCCAACCAGGGGCGCTTGACGAGCAGTACTTC. This sequence encodes CASSQPGALDEQYF. Filled out from reference TRBV7-2 and TRBJ2-7, the complete variable domain reads GAGVSQSPSNKVTEKGKDVELRCDPISGHTALYWYRQSLGQGLEFLIYFQGNSAPDKSGLPSDRFSAERTGGSVSTLTIQRTQQEDSAVYLCASSQPGALDEQYFGPGTRLTVT.

The chain is built from TRBV2 and TRBJ2-7; D is undetermined. The germline V gene encodes CDR1 SNHLY and CDR2 FYNNEI. The CDR3 is 10 amino acids. V lost 10 bases and J lost 5, with 9 bases in between. CDR3 coding DNA: TGTGCCACTGGCCGGGACGAGCAGTACTTC. This gives the protein CATGRDEQYF.

For the CDR3, the DNA is TGTGCCAGCAGCTTGATAGCCCCCGGTGAGCAGTTCTTC. It translates to CASSLIAPGEQFF. The genes are TRBV5-5 and TRBJ2-1; D is undetermined. V lost 1 base to trimming and J lost 9 bases, with 11 bases between them. The length of the CDR3 is 13 residues. Germline V gives CDR1 SGHKS, CDR2 YYEKEE (reference sequence). The full variable domain, with the rest looked up from reference TRBV5-5 and TRBJ2-1, is DAGVTQSPTHLIKTRGQQVTLRCSPISGHKSVSWYQQVLGQGPQFIFQYYEKEERGRGNFPDRFSARQFPNYSSELNVNALLLGDSALYLCASSLIAPGEQFFGPGTRLTVL.